Following are 20 T cell receptor beta chains from one sample sequenced in a study of blood T cell repertoires in COVID-19 (TCRdb year 2020). Receptor amplification or capture employed the immunoSEQ multiplex PCR assay. Drawn from immuneACCESS, this table holds only the in-frame rearrangements with V and J called that TCRdb kept. Clones are partly lost; checked studies trace under half to an unresolved V gene and leave the rest unexplained. The sample yields 53,000 or so clones; approximately 79% were counted once. Around 3.2% of the sample is in the top ten clones. Sequencing was done on a sample of peripheral blood. The receptors derive from a man aged 60 to 69 with acute or convalescent COVID-19.

The chain carries TRBV10-1 and TRBJ2-5, with 13 bases fitting TRBD2. Germline values: CDR1 WNHNN, CDR2 SYGVQD (reference sequence). Trimming removed 7 bases from V and 5 bases from J; junction bases left unmatched: 7. The CDR3 is 15 amino acids. The CDR3 nucleotides are TGCGCCAGCATCCGACTAGCGGGAGGTGGTGAGACCCAGTACTTC. Translating gives CASIRLAGGGETQYF.

The J gene is TRBJ2-1, the V gene TRBV29-1; possibly TRBD1 for D (6 bases). Trimming stripped 3 bases from V and 3 bases from J, with 15 bases between. This CDR3 has 15 amino acids. Germline V gene lookup returns CDR1 SQVTM and CDR2 ANQGSEA. The CDR3 reads CSVDQLGGYYNEQFF. In DNA form, the CDR3 reads TGCAGCGTTGACCAACTAGGGGGTTACTACAATGAGCAGTTCTTC.

V gene TRBV19 combines with J gene TRBJ2-1, with 7 bases identical to TRBD1. V was pared by 5 bases and J by 4 bases, with 5 bases of the junction left unmatched. The germline gives CDR1 LNHDA, CDR2 SQIVND (reference sequence). The CDR3 spans 14 residues. The CDR3 loop is CASSRDSKYNEQFF. The CDR3 DNA reads as TGTGCCAGTAGTCGGGACAGCAAATACAATGAGCAGTTCTTC.

Details on this clone: This may come from a read error, since a much larger clone is one base off. The CDR3 DNA reads TGTGCCAGCAGCTTAGACGGGAGCTCCTACAATGAGCAGTTCTTC. It yields the protein CASSLDGSSYNEQFF. The chain employs TRBV7-2 and TRBJ2-1, with D possibly TRBD2 on 6 matching bases. The CDR3 length is 15 residues. Germline values: CDR1 SGHTA, CDR2 FQGNSA. Deletions cut 1 base from V and 0 bases from J, with 7 bases between.

The genes are TRBV10-2 and TRBJ2-6, with TRBD1 matching 8 bases. This CDR3 spans 18 amino acids. Germline trimming cut 0 bases from V and 0 bases from J; bases unmatched to any gene: 4. CDR1 is WSHSY and CDR2 is SAAADI in the germline V gene. The DNA of the CDR3 is TGCGCCAGCAGTGAGTCCAGGACAGGGATCTCTGGGGCCAACGTCCTGACTTTC. Its protein product is CASSESRTGISGANVLTF.

This clone occurred a few times. The chain combines TRBV7-2 with TRBJ2-1, with TRBD2 identical over 8 bases. The CDR3 length is 15 residues. V dropped 7 bases and J dropped 9; count of bases not matched to a gene: 14. Germline V gives CDR1 SGHTA, CDR2 FQGNSA. The CDR3 protein is CASKVVASGSGEQFF. Here the CDR3 DNA reads TGTGCCAGCAAAGTGGTCGCGAGCGGGAGCGGTGAGCAGTTCTTC.

The chain has TRBV7-9 and TRBJ2-1; D is perhaps TRBD1 (6 bases). Trimming took 4 bases from V and 10 from J, leaving 14 bases between them. The CDR3 spans 13 residues. The germline V gene has CDR1 SEHNR and CDR2 FQNEAQ (reference sequence). For the CDR3, the DNA is TGTGCCAGCAGCTCTTTTACCGGGACAGAGCAGTTCTTC. Protein: CASSSFTGTEQFF.

The chain links TRBV30 to TRBJ1-3; TRBD1 is a possible D gene (5 bases). Trimming removed 0 bases from V and 0 bases from J, with 12 bases in between. CDR3 size: 16 residues. From germline, CDR1 is GTSNPN and CDR2 SVGIG (reference sequence). CDR3 DNA: TGTGCCTGGAGTGTAGCGGGGGGGTACTCTGGAAACACCATATATTTT. Residues: CAWSVAGGYSGNTIYF. Full variable domain (remainder filled in from reference TRBV30 and TRBJ1-3): SQTIHQWPATLVQPVGSPLSLECTVEGTSNPNLYWYRQAAGRGLQLLFYSVGIGQISSEVPQNLSASRPQDRQFILSSKKLLLSDSGFYLCAWSVAGGYSGNTIYFGEGSWLTVV.

In DNA form, the CDR3 reads TGTGCCAGCAGGATGCTCCGGGACAGGAAGAACACTGAAGCTTTCTTT. Its protein product is CASRMLRDRKNTEAFF. This rearrangement joins TRBV27 to TRBJ1-1; TRBD1 matches at 8 bases. V lost 6 bases to trimming and J lost 1 base; unmatched junction nucleotides: 10. Germline assignment: CDR1 MNHEY and CDR2 SMNVEV (reference sequence). CDR3 length equals 16 residues.

The chain combines TRBV3-1 (or the pseudogene TRBV3-2) with TRBJ1-1; D unresolved. Trimming left V 0 bases short and J 8 bases short, with 10 bases between. The germline V gene encodes CDR1 LGHDT and CDR2 YNNKEL (reference sequence). This CDR3 has 13 amino acids. CDR3 residues: CASSQDRVSEAFF. CDR3 bases: TGTGCCAGCAGCCAAGATAGAGTAAGCGAAGCTTTCTTT.

J is TRBJ2-7 and V is TRBV5-1; 7 positions match TRBD2. This CDR3 spans 14 amino acids. Germline CDR1 SGHRS, CDR2 YFSETQ. V lost 4 bases and J lost 7; bases outside the gene matches: 11. CDR3 coding DNA: TGCGCCAGCAGCCCTCGGGACTACGGACGGGAGCAGTACTTC. Translating gives CASSPRDYGREQYF.

Only a few counts were recorded for this clone. The rearrangement uses TRBV6-1 and TRBJ1-2, with D possibly being TRBD1 (5 bases). CDR3 length: 13 residues. V shed 3 bases and J shed 3 bases, with 8 bases lying between them. In germline, CDR1 is MNHNS, CDR2 SASEGT. CDR3 residues: CASSDRTHYGYTF. In DNA form, the CDR3 reads TGTGCCAGCAGTGATAGGACACACTATGGCTACACCTTC.

The V and J genes are TRBV28 and TRBJ1-4, with 7 bases identical to TRBD1. Losses at the gene ends were 6 bases for V and 8 bases for J; bases not matched to a gene: 6. The germline gives CDR1 MDHEN, CDR2 SYDVKM. The CDR3 extends over 13 amino acids. The CDR3 bases are TGTGCCAGCAGGGGGGACAGCCGGGAAAAACTGTTTTTT. Its protein product is CASRGDSREKLFF.

The chain carries TRBV28 and TRBJ2-6; 8 nucleotides align to TRBD2. CDR1 MDHEN and CDR2 SYDVKM come from the germline V gene. The length of the CDR3 is 19 residues. V trimming: 1 base; J trimming: 1 base; junction bases outside the gene matches: 9. CDR3 amino acids: CASSLLPGREGSGANVLTF. CDR3 bases: TGTGCCAGCAGTTTATTACCGGGACGGGAGGGATCTGGGGCCAACGTCCTGACTTTC. Full variable domain (outside the CDR3, taken from reference TRBV28 and TRBJ2-6): DVKVTQSSRYLVKRTGEKVFLECVQDMDHENMFWYRQDPGLGLRLIYFSYDVKMKEKGDIPEGYSVSREKKERFSLILESASTNQTSMYLCASSLLPGREGSGANVLTFGAGSRLTVL.

This chain uses TRBV7-2 with TRBJ2-2; D is uncertain. CDR1 SGHTA and CDR2 FQGNSA come from the germline V gene. V was trimmed by 6 bases and J by 5 bases, leaving 10 bases between them. This CDR3 is 13 amino acids long. This chain's CDR3 is CASSLIGTGELFF. The DNA for the CDR3 is TGTGCCAGCAGTCTAATCGGGACCGGGGAGCTGTTTTTT.

The chain employs TRBV25-1 and TRBJ2-2, with 7 bases identical to TRBD1. V gave up 5 bases and J gave up 4 bases; unmatched junction bases: 10. Per the germline V gene, CDR1 is MGHDK and CDR2 is SYGVNS. The CDR3 sequence is 16 residues long. The DNA for the CDR3 is TGTGCCAGCAGTTCGGACAGGAGCGGTGGCACCGGGGAGCTGTTTTTT. Protein sequence: CASSSDRSGGTGELFF.

This clone was picked up one time. The chain links TRBV7-2 to TRBJ1-4; D remains unclear. Germline CDR1 and CDR2: SGHTA and FQGNSA. V lost 5 bases, J lost 0 bases, and 13 bases lay in between. The CDR3 extends over 16 amino acids. This CDR3 is CASSPSRLATNEKLFF. In nucleotides, the CDR3 is TGTGCCAGCAGCCCAAGCAGGCTTGCAACTAATGAAAAACTGTTTTTT.

The chain uses TRBV3-1 (or the pseudogene TRBV3-2) and TRBJ2-2; D possibly corresponds to TRBD2 (5 bases). Trimming took 0 bases from V and 0 from J, leaving 11 bases between them. Germline V gene lookup returns CDR1 LGHDT and CDR2 YNNKEL (reference sequence). The CDR3 loop spans 17 amino acids. The CDR3 sequence is CASSQDGEAANTGELFF. The CDR3 nucleotides read TGTGCCAGCAGCCAAGATGGAGAAGCGGCGAACACCGGGGAGCTGTTTTTT.

The gene calls are TRBV5-1 and TRBJ1-1; D not certain. The length of the CDR3 is 15 residues. The germline V gene has CDR1 SGHRS and CDR2 YFSETQ. V lost 6 bases to trimming and J lost 0 bases, with 15 bases between them. CDR3 loop: CASTNLAGVNTEAFF. The CDR3 bases are TGCGCCAGCACCAACCTTGCGGGAGTGAACACTGAAGCTTTCTTT.

CDR3 nucleotides: TGTGCCAGCAGCCCCCTTCGACAGGTCATAAACACTGAAGCTTTCTTT. It is translated as CASSPLRQVINTEAFF. The V and J genes are TRBV7-8 and TRBJ1-1; perhaps TRBD1 as D (6 bases). This CDR3 has 16 residues. From germline, CDR1 is SGHVS and CDR2 FQNEAQ. Trimming took off 5 bases at V and 2 bases at J, with 18 bases between the two ends. The full variable domain, rest sourced from reference TRBV7-8 and TRBJ1-1, is GAGVSQSPRYKVAKRGQDVALRCDPISGHVSLFWYQQALGQGPEFLTYFQNEAQLDKSGLPSDRFFAERPEGSVSTLKIQRTQQEDSAVYLCASSPLRQVINTEAFFGQGTRLTVV.